One T cell receptor (beta chain) is described in this entry. Its antigen is as yet unknown. The source of the sample is a study of CD8 T cells in Susac syndrome. Germline CDR1 is SQVTM and CDR2 is ANQGSEA. There are 13 residues in the CDR3. The V gene end was trimmed by 5 bases and the J gene end by 4 bases; junction bases not matched to a gene: 5. Overall study findings and caveats: Around 15 Susac-specific public clones were found in total CD8+ repertoires and five in CD8+ TEMRA repertoires.

Reverse transcription of about 0.45 to 1 ug RNA was performed with random hexamers. TCRdb processed the immunoSEQ multiplex PCR reads anew with MiXCR; each CDR3 protein has one entry. This sample has 50,000 to 55,000 distinct CDR3 sequences; 95% occur once, and the top ten carry roughly 0.8%. The V and J genes are TRBV29-1 and TRBJ2-7; TRBD1 agrees at 10 bases. Sequencing was carried out using CD8+ T cells from PBMCs. This receptor was identified in a human donor with Susac syndrome. The CDR3 DNA reads TGCAGCGTTTCCCGGACAGGGGGATACGAGCAGTACTTC. It encodes CSVSRTGGYEQYF.